The entry below gives a single T cell receptor (beta chain) sequence along with its context. Its matching antigen is unknown. The entry originates in a study of blood T cells in healthy people across ages. Turning to the study itself: About one barcoded TCR beta cDNA was captured per two T cells. Study-level findings and limits: TCR beta diversity was tightly associated with the proportion of naive T cells.

Donation came from healthy Caucasian individuals in Russia who were aged about 6 to 90. Trimming shortened V by 0 bases and J by 8 bases, and 8 bases separated the two germline ends. Germline V lookup: CDR1 MGHRA, CDR2 YSYEKL. This CDR3 comprises 13 residues. A second PCR of 7 to 11 cycles used a sample-barcoded 5' primer and a J-beta primer mix. Using its own MiXCR run on the 5' RACE reads, TCRdb lists one record per CDR3 protein. The sample contains about 730,000 distinct CDR3 sequences, about 40% of which appear only once. The rearrangement links TRBV4-1 to TRBJ1-5; TRBD1 is a possible D gene (5 bases). Sequencing was carried out using blood. The clonotype was recovered from a woman aged 55-69 years in good health. Here the CDR3 reads CASSQDSGKPQHF. The CDR3 coding sequence is TGCGCCAGCAGCCAAGATTCAGGGAAGCCCCAGCATTTT.